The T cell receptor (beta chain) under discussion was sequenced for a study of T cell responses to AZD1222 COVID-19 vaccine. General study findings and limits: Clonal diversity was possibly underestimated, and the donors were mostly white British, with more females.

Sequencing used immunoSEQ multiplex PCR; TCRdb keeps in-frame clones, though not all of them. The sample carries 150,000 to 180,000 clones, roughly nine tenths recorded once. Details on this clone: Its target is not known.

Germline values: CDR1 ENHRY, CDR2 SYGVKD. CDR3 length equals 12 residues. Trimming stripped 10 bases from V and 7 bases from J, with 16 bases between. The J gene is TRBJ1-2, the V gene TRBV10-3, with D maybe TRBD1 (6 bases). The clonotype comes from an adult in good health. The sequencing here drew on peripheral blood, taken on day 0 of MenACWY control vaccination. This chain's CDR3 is CATSRDIPGYTF. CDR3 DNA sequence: TGTGCCACGTCGCGGGACATCCCTGGCTACACCTTC.